Sequencing of this TCR beta chain was carried out in a study of blood T cell repertoires in COVID-19. In the authors' methods: Scientists estimated how many nucleated cells there were by amplifying reference gene primers. Sequenced by immunoSEQ multiplex PCR; TCRdb stores in-frame clones only, minus some. V, J and clone size were drawn from that table, and D and trimming were deduced from the DNA. The data show around 180,000 clones, 70% to 90% seen once. Sequenced material: peripheral blood. The sequence derives from a man in his sixties with acute or convalescent COVID-19.

DNA of the CDR3: TGTGCCAGCAGTCGGGGTCGGGTTGAAGCTTTCTTT. This sequence encodes CASSRGRVEAFF. The chain employs TRBV28 and TRBJ1-1; D is uncertain. Germline loops: CDR1 MDHEN, CDR2 SYDVKM. The CDR3 has 12 amino acids. Trimming removed 5 bases from V and 7 bases from J, with 11 bases in between.